The 29 T cell receptor beta chains below all came from one sample that was sequenced in a study of human T cells and chemical hapten exposure. The sample's time point: pre-sensitization, week 0. Treatment indicated: therapeutic diphenylcyclopropenone sensitization with weekly scalp DPC. TCRdb passed the RACE reads through MiXCR, listing each CDR3 protein once. The sample lists 95,000 to 100,000 distinct CDR3 sequences, about 10% occurring once. Sequenced material: whole blood, taken in connection with sensitization to the hapten diphenylcyclopropenone (DPC). The origin of the receptors is a woman aged 55-69 years with alopecia areata. Some clones in this sample may be carry-over from other donors' samples.

In its sample, this clonotype was seen many times. This chain connects TRBV2 to TRBJ1-1; no reliable D call. There are 16 residues in the CDR3. Germline lookup yields CDR1 SNHLY and CDR2 FYNNEI. Trimming stripped 6 bases from V and 0 bases from J, with 17 bases between. CDR3 amino acids: CASSRTQQSVNTEAFF. DNA of the CDR3: TGTGCCAGCAGCCGGACCCAACAATCCGTGAACACTGAAGCTTTCTTT.

This clonotype was detected a few times. The chain links TRBV2 to TRBJ1-2, with a tentative D call TRBD1 (6 bases). CDR1 and CDR2 (germline): SNHLY, FYNNEI. The germline V and J ends were trimmed by 4 bases and 7 bases, with 13 bases remaining between them. This CDR3 is built from 13 residues. CDR3 residues: CASSGSRGGGYTF. In DNA, the CDR3 is TGTGCCAGCAGTGGATCCAGGGGAGGTGGCTACACCTTC.

This clonotype was found a few times. The chain carries TRBV10-3 and TRBJ2-4; 12 nucleotides align to TRBD2. J was trimmed by 4 bases and V by 3 bases; bases with no gene match: 4. The CDR3 totals 16 residues. The germline V gene encodes CDR1 ENHRY and CDR2 SYGVKD. CDR3 sequence reads: CAISDLAGGSKNIQYF. CDR3 nucleotide sequence: TGTGCCATCAGTGATCTAGCGGGGGGGTCTAAAAACATTCAGTACTTC.

The chain couples TRBV5-4 to TRBJ2-5; possible D gene TRBD1, 6 bases. Looked up from germline, CDR1 is SGHNT and CDR2 is YYREEE (reference sequence). There are 13 residues in the CDR3. V lost 5 bases to trimming and J lost 2 bases, with 10 bases between them. CDR3 loop: CASSRQEQETQYF. The CDR3 DNA sequence: TGTGCCAGCAGTAGACAGGAACAAGAGACCCAGTACTTC.

The CDR3 here is CASSLGQGSNDEQYF. In DNA form, the CDR3 reads TGTGCCAGCAGCTTGGGACAGGGCAGTAATGACGAGCAGTACTTC. The chain couples TRBV7-3 to TRBJ2-7; 9 nucleotides agree with TRBD1. CDR1 SGHTA and CDR2 FQGTGA come from the germline V gene. The J segment lost 5 bases and the V segment lost 3 bases, leaving 8 bases of the junction unmatched. This CDR3 comprises 15 residues.

This clonotype occurred many times. The genes are TRBV12-3 or TRBV12-4 and TRBJ2-1; 8 bases line up with TRBD1. The V segment lost 6 bases and the J segment 3 bases; nucleotides outside the gene matches: 7. This CDR3 region has 15 residues. In nucleotides, the CDR3 is TGTGCCAGCAGCCTTACCGGGACAGGCTACAATGAGCAGTTCTTC. Translated: CASSLTGTGYNEQFF.

Ten or more counts support this clonotype. The chain combines TRBV14 with TRBJ1-1, with TRBD1 as a possible D gene (5 bases). CDR1 is SGHDN and CDR2 is FVKESK in the germline V gene. The CDR3 covers 14 residues. Trimming pared 0 bases from V and 9 bases from J, leaving 14 bases between. The DNA of the CDR3 is TGTGCCAGCAGCCAAGATTTGGGGGGGACCCAAGCTTTCTTT. Translated: CASSQDLGGTQAFF.

This clonotype was found many times. The chain links TRBV4-1 to TRBJ2-2; the match to TRBD2 covers 11 bases. V shed 4 bases and J 2 bases; nucleotides not matched to a gene: 6. This CDR3 contains 17 residues. Per the germline V gene, CDR1 is MGHRA and CDR2 is YSYEKL. CDR3 sequence reads: CASSRQTSGVNTGELFF. The CDR3 DNA reads TGCGCCAGCAGCCGACAGACTAGCGGGGTCAACACCGGGGAGCTGTTTTTT.

This clonotype was counted a few times. The chain combines TRBV21-1 with TRBJ1-2. TRBV21-1 is designated a pseudogene. CDR3 length: 16 amino acids. CDR3: CASGKAMRGPRSGYTF. The CDR3 bases are TGTGCCAGCGGCAAAGCCATGCGGGGCCCCAGGAGCGGCTACACCTTC.

This clonotype showed up many times. One junction end disagrees with the germline gene, perhaps due to a read error. CDR3 amino acids: CASSMNVGGELFF. CDR3 in DNA: TGTGCTAGCAGCATGAATGTTGGCGGGGAGCTGTTTTTT. V is TRBV7-7 and J is TRBJ2-2; no reliable D call. Germline CDR1 reads SSHAT; CDR2 reads FNYEAQ (reference sequence). This CDR3 is 13 amino acids long.

This clonotype was picked up many times. This chain links TRBV7-6 with TRBJ2-3; D perhaps matches TRBD2 (5 bases). CDR3 size: 16 residues. Germline CDR1 and CDR2: SGHVS and FNYEAQ. The V gene lost 5 bases and the J gene lost 4 bases, with 19 bases spanning the gap. The CDR3, as DNA: TGTGCCAGCAGCCAGAACTTGGCGCGGAGGTCAGATACGCAGTATTTT. Translated, it gives CASSQNLARRSDTQYF.

The chain employs TRBV20-1 and TRBJ1-4, with 7 bases identical to TRBD1. CDR3 length equals 13 residues. Germline V gives CDR1 DFQATT, CDR2 SNEGSKA (reference sequence). Germline trimming cut 2 bases from V and 4 bases from J; bases unmatched to any gene: 1. The CDR3 is CSARRDSNEKLFF. The DNA of the CDR3 is TGCAGTGCTAGACGGGACAGTAATGAAAAACTGTTTTTT.

This clonotype was detected only a few times. V usage is TRBV7-2 and J usage is TRBJ2-1; a possible D gene is TRBD2 (5 bases). Germline V gene lookup returns CDR1 SGHTA and CDR2 FQGNSA. The CDR3 has 16 amino acids. Trimming took 6 bases from V and 4 from J, leaving 19 bases between them. CDR3 loop: CASRPGLIIVYNEQFF. The CDR3 bases are TGTGCCAGCAGGCCCGGACTGATAATTGTATACAATGAGCAGTTCTTC.

This clonotype was counted ten times or more. V is TRBV6-6 and J is TRBJ2-1; weak D call: TRBD2 (5 bases). V was pared by 6 bases and J by 8 bases, with 8 bases between. Germline V gives CDR1 MNHNY, CDR2 SVGAGI (reference sequence). The CDR3 is 11 amino acids. CDR3 residues: CASRTRDEQFF. CDR3 bases: TGTGCCAGCAGAACTAGGGATGAGCAGTTCTTC.

This clonotype appeared many times. Here the CDR3 DNA reads TGTGCCAGCAGCCAAGATACAGGGGTTCGGTTGTTTTTT. It encodes CASSQDTGVRLFF. The rearrangement links TRBV3-1 to TRBJ2-2, with 7 positions matching TRBD1. The germline gives CDR1 LGHDT, CDR2 YNNKEL (reference sequence). This CDR3 comprises 13 residues. V shed 0 bases and J 15 bases; nucleotides not matched to a gene: 7.

This clonotype occurred a few times. V gene TRBV29-1 combines with J gene TRBJ1-1, with D tentatively TRBD1 (6 bases). The germline CDR1 and CDR2 sequences are SQVTM and ANQGSEA. The CDR3 contains 13 residues. With 5 bases removed from V and 1 base from J, the gap between germline ends came to 11 bases. The CDR3: CSVKTQGNTEAFF. CDR3 sequence (DNA): TGCAGCGTTAAAACACAGGGGAACACTGAAGCTTTCTTT.

This clonotype was picked up many times. V is TRBV7-2 and J is TRBJ2-3; D not certain. The germline V gene encodes CDR1 SGHTA and CDR2 FQGNSA. V was trimmed by 7 bases and J by 2 bases, leaving 13 bases between them. The CDR3 sequence is 14 residues long. The DNA of the CDR3 is TGTGCCAGCAAAGGTGCCTTCGCCACAGATACGCAGTATTTT. Amino acids: CASKGAFATDTQYF.

The chain joins TRBV20-1 to TRBJ2-3; D is possibly TRBD2 (7 bases). This CDR3 has 14 amino acids. CDR1 and CDR2 (germline): DFQATT, SNEGSKA (reference sequence). Deletions cut 2 bases from V and 6 bases from J, with 15 bases between. DNA of the CDR3: TGCAGTGCTAGAAAGACCGCGGGGGCGGATACGCAGTATTTT. It is translated as CSARKTAGADTQYF.

V gene TRBV28 combines with J gene TRBJ2-7; TRBD2 agrees at 11 bases. Trimming cost V 5 bases and J 3 bases; bases outside gene matches: 3. Per the germline V gene, CDR1 is MDHEN and CDR2 is SYDVKM. This CDR3 is built from 14 residues. In DNA form, the CDR3 reads TGTGCCAGCAGTCTCGGGACTAGCGGCTACGAGCAGTACTTC. This encodes CASSLGTSGYEQYF. The variable domain in full, completed from reference TRBV28 and TRBJ2-7, reads DVKVTQSSRYLVKRTGEKVFLECVQDMDHENMFWYRQDPGLGLRLIYFSYDVKMKEKGDIPEGYSVSREKKERFSLILESASTNQTSMYLCASSLGTSGYEQYFGPGTRLTVT.

This clonotype was counted only a few times. The rearrangement joins TRBV20-1 to TRBJ1-2; the D is unclear. The CDR3 has 14 amino acids. V was clipped by 6 bases and J by 4 bases, with 18 bases between them. Germline V gene data show CDR1 as DFQATT and CDR2 as SNEGSKA (reference sequence). The CDR3 DNA sequence: TGCAGTGCGTTCCCGGGGATCGCCGCCTATGGCTACACCTTC. It codes for CSAFPGIAAYGYTF.

The table lists this clonotype with a few counts. The chain is built from TRBV7-3 and TRBJ2-5; 7 nucleotides line up with TRBD1. V lost 4 bases and J lost 3; bases outside the gene matches: 5. Germline CDR1 and CDR2: SGHTA and FQGTGA. This CDR3 comprises 14 residues. Here the CDR3 DNA reads TGTGCCAGCAGCTCTTCCGGGACAGAAGAGACCCAGTACTTC. Translation gives CASSSSGTEETQYF.

This clonotype was observed at least ten times. This rearrangement joins TRBV3-1 to TRBJ1-2; D unresolved. Germline-derived CDR1 and CDR2 are LGHDT and YNNKEL (reference sequence). The V gene lost 7 bases and the J gene lost 2 bases, with 8 bases spanning the gap. CDR3 length equals 12 residues. CDR3 sequence (DNA): TGTGCCAGCATCTCTGGCAACTATGGCTACACCTTC. It encodes CASISGNYGYTF. Complete variable domain (other parts from reference TRBV3-1 and TRBJ1-2): DTAVSQTPKYLVTQMGNDKSIKCEQNLGHDTMYWYKQDSKKFLKIMFSYNNKELIINETVPNRFSPKSPDKAHLNLHINSLELGDSAVYFCASISGNYGYTFGSGTRLTVV.

This clonotype showed up many times. The DNA for the CDR3 is TGTGCCAGCAGGCCCGCGGGGGTGAGCACAGATACGCAGTATTTT. Protein: CASRPAGVSTDTQYF. This chain joins TRBV7-3 and TRBJ2-3; 7 bases match TRBD2. This CDR3 contains 15 residues. The germline gives CDR1 SGHTA, CDR2 FQGTGA. Trimming cost V 6 bases and J 0 bases; bases outside gene matches: 6.

This clonotype was recorded a few times. V gene TRBV7-9 combines with J gene TRBJ1-1; D is ambiguous. This CDR3 has 13 amino acids. Germline V gene data show CDR1 as SEHNR and CDR2 as FQNEAQ (reference sequence). The V and J ends lost 4 bases and 2 bases respectively, with 8 bases between them. The CDR3 coding sequence is TGTGCCAGCAGCTCCCCGTATAACACTGAAGCTTTCTTT. This codes for CASSSPYNTEAFF.

This clonotype was seen just once. This chain joins TRBV7-2 and TRBJ1-2, with a possible D match to TRBD1 (5 bases). V was trimmed by 0 bases and J by 10 bases, leaving 15 bases between them. In germline, CDR1 is SGHTA, CDR2 FQGNSA. This CDR3 is built from 14 residues. This CDR3 is CASSLAGTSGDYTF. The CDR3 nucleotides read TGTGCCAGCAGCTTAGCTGGGACGTCGGGGGACTACACCTTC. The variable domain in full, with the rest retrieved from reference TRBV7-2 and TRBJ1-2, is GAGVSQSPSNKVTEKGKDVELRCDPISGHTALYWYRQSLGQGLEFLIYFQGNSAPDKSGLPSDRFSAERTGGSVSTLTIQRTQQEDSAVYLCASSLAGTSGDYTFGSGTRLTVV.

This clonotype was found a few times. The rearrangement links TRBV29-1 to TRBJ2-3; a weak D match, TRBD2 (5 bases). With 6 bases removed from V and 3 bases from J, the gap between germline ends came to 10 bases. Looked up from germline, CDR1 is SQVTM and CDR2 is ANQGSEA. The CDR3 contains 12 residues. The CDR3 DNA sequence: TGCAGCGTACTAGGAACGACAGATACGCAGTATTTT. Encoded protein: CSVLGTTDTQYF.

This clonotype was picked up a small number of times. The chain carries TRBV29-1 and TRBJ1-1; D gene ambiguous. Germline V gives CDR1 SQVTM, CDR2 ANQGSEA. The length of the CDR3 is 11 residues. CDR3 nucleotides: TGCAGTGGCTTTCTGAACACTGAAGCTTTCTTT. As protein: CSGFLNTEAFF.

This clonotype was observed many times. J is TRBJ2-5 and V is TRBV12-5, with a weak D call TRBD1 (6 bases). Trimming stripped 1 base from V and 13 bases from J, with 13 bases between. The CDR3 spans 12 residues. Germline V gives CDR1 LGHNT, CDR2 FRNRAP. The CDR3 spells CASGLEGGRLYF. The DNA for the CDR3 is TGTGCTAGTGGTTTGGAAGGGGGACGCCTGTACTTC. Drawing the rest from reference TRBV12-5 and TRBJ2-5, the complete variable domain is DARVTQTPRHKVTEMGQEVTMRCQPILGHNTVFWYRQTMMQGLELLAYFRNRAPLDDSGMPKDRFSAEMPDATLATLKIQPSEPRDSAVYFCASGLEGGRLYFGPGTRLLVL.

In this sample, this clonotype turned up many times. The V and J genes are TRBV9 and TRBJ1-2; the D is unclear. The CDR3 sequence is 15 residues long. Deletions cut 0 bases from V and 5 bases from J, with 14 bases between. CDR1 is SGDLS, CDR2 YYNGEE, per germline. The CDR3 bases are TGTGCCAGCAGCGTAGATCTGAGGGCAAGTTATGGCTACACCTTC. It codes for CASSVDLRASYGYTF.